This TCR beta chain was recorded in a study of shared clonotypes between healthy human individuals. General observations from the study: Though the depth was large, rarefaction showed that sorted-subset sequencing was incomplete.

CD45RO-negative CD8 cells positively selected for CCR7 made up the naive population, which excluded terminally differentiated effector memory CD45RA+ cells. Points on this clone: Its matching antigen is unknown.

The study ran the assay at deep level. In the original processing: In the immunoSEQ data, sequences were junction-only and lacked quality scores, so filtering differed. Sequencing used immunoSEQ multiplex PCR; TCRdb keeps in-frame clones, though not all of them. The DNA was the basis for D and trimming; V, J and clone size are from that table. In the table there are hundreds of thousands of clones, more than 85% of which are singletons. Germline values: CDR1 MDHEN, CDR2 SYDVKM. The CDR3 loop spans 11 amino acids. Trimming removed 8 bases from V and 5 bases from J, with 9 bases in between. This sequence joins TRBV28 and TRBJ2-5; D may be TRBD1 (5 bases). Sequences were obtained from naive CD8+ T cells sorted from blood. The source of this sequence is a man aged 25 to 40 in good health. CDR3 coding DNA: TGTGCCAGCGAAGCAGGGGAGACCCAGTACTTC. This translates into CASEAGETQYF.